These 16 T cell receptor beta chains came from one sample sequenced in a study of regulatory T cells in long-lasting Graves disease. CDR3-region Arm-PCR and iRepertoire HTBI primers produced the TCR beta libraries. MiXCR, applied by TCRdb to the multiplex PCR reads, yields one record per CDR3 protein. Found here are roughly 610,000 distinct CDR3 sequences, approximately 16% of them singletons; the top ten hold around 11%. Time point noted: newly diagnosed GD, antithyroid drugs for less than 3 months. With RNA extracted from PBMCs as input, the TCR library was made. These same data were also listed under a study on T cells in Graves' hyperthyroidism and ophthalmopathy.

The sequencing used peripheral blood mononuclear cells (PBMCs), collected at new diagnosis, from a patient treated with antithyroid drugs. Receptors originate from a man aged 18 to 30 with Graves disease.

The genes are TRBV7-3 and TRBJ2-2; 11 bases align to TRBD2. The CDR3 totals 16 residues. In germline, CDR1 is SGHTA, CDR2 FQGTGA. V lost 5 bases to trimming and J lost 3 bases; unmatched junction nucleotides: 5. This CDR3 is CASSARLAGYTGELFF. The CDR3 nucleotides are TGTGCCAGCAGCGCCAGACTAGCGGGATACACCGGGGAGCTGTTTTTT.

This clonotype appeared a few times. This sequence joins TRBV13 and TRBJ2-1, with 7 bases lining up with TRBD2. The CDR3 has 16 residues. Trimming took 5 bases from V and 0 from J; bases not matched to a gene: 7. The germline V gene encodes CDR1 PRHDT and CDR2 FYEKMQ (reference sequence). The CDR3 bases are TGTGCCAGCAGCAGCACGGGGGGTTACTCCTACAATGAGCAGTTCTTC. The encoded protein is CASSSTGGYSYNEQFF.

The chain carries TRBV7-6 and TRBJ2-3; no clear D. The V and J ends lost 5 bases and 0 bases respectively, with 9 bases between them. Germline V CDR1 and CDR2: SGHVS, FNYEAQ. The CDR3 consists of 14 residues. The CDR3 is CASSPELSTDTQYF. DNA of the CDR3: TGTGCCAGCAGCCCAGAGCTGAGCACAGATACGCAGTATTTT.

This rearrangement joins TRBV7-8 to TRBJ2-7, with 8 bases fitting TRBD2. This CDR3 comprises 22 residues. Trimming at V came to 2 bases and at J to 4 bases, leaving 28 bases not matched to a gene. Germline loops: CDR1 SGHVS, CDR2 FQNEAQ. CDR3 in amino acids: CASSLRSPGERELNHRSYEQYF. The CDR3 coding sequence is TGTGCCAGCAGCTTAAGATCCCCTGGGGAGCGGGAGCTTAACCACCGTTCGTACGAGCAGTACTTC.

In this sample, this clonotype turned up a few times. The CDR3 region has the DNA TGTGCCAGCACCGGGACGGTTGGTAACGAGCAGTACTTC. Translating gives CASTGTVGNEQYF. The chain employs TRBV6-1 and TRBJ2-7; D tentatively reads TRBD1 or TRBD2 (5 bases each). In germline, CDR1 is MNHNS, CDR2 SASEGT. This CDR3 contains 13 residues. V gave up 7 bases and J gave up 5 bases, with 15 bases separating them.

At least ten counts were recorded for this clonotype. V usage is TRBV6-1 and J usage is TRBJ2-1; TRBD2 matches at 13 bases. The CDR3 runs 14 residues. In germline, CDR1 is MNHNS, CDR2 SASEGT. The V gene end was trimmed by 4 bases and the J gene end by 9 bases; junction bases not matched to a gene: 3. The CDR3 loop is CASSGTSGRLEQFF. In DNA, the CDR3 is TGTGCCAGCAGTGGGACTAGCGGGAGACTTGAGCAGTTCTTC.

This clonotype was detected ten times or more. The genes are TRBV5-1 and TRBJ1-5; a weak D match, TRBD1 (5 bases). The CDR3 is made up of 13 amino acids. In germline, CDR1 is SGHRS, CDR2 YFSETQ. Trimming pared 5 bases from V and 1 base from J, leaving 7 bases between. The CDR3 reads CASRGESNQPQHF. The CDR3 DNA sequence: TGCGCCAGCAGGGGGGAAAGCAATCAGCCCCAGCATTTT.

The chain recombines TRBV7-9 with TRBJ1-5, with D tentatively TRBD1 (5 bases). The CDR3 is 14 residues long. CDR1 is SEHNR and CDR2 is FQNEAQ in the germline V gene (reference sequence). Trimming shortened V by 3 bases and J by 3 bases, and 9 bases separated the two germline ends. This CDR3 reads CASSFGGINQPQHF. The CDR3 bases are TGTGCCAGCAGCTTTGGGGGAATCAATCAGCCCCAGCATTTT.

This clonotype was recorded many times. This chain links TRBV12-3 or TRBV12-4 with TRBJ2-1; D ambiguous. Trimming stripped 0 bases from V and 1 base from J, with 10 bases between. The CDR3 is 16 residues long. The CDR3 region has the DNA TGTGCCAGCAGTTTAGCTACGGCGGTATCCTACAATGAGCAGTTCTTC. Protein product: CASSLATAVSYNEQFF.

This clonotype was detected ten times or more. V gene TRBV20-1 combines with J gene TRBJ2-3, with 8 bases identical to TRBD2. J lost 0 bases, V lost 0 bases, and 8 bases had no gene match. Germline V gene lookup returns CDR1 DFQATT and CDR2 SNEGSKA (reference sequence). This CDR3 is built from 17 residues. The CDR3 region is CSARDRGLAGSTDTQYF. The CDR3 DNA is TGCAGTGCTAGAGATCGTGGGCTAGCGGGTAGCACAGATACGCAGTATTTT.

The J gene is TRBJ1-6, the V gene TRBV30; D is ambiguous. CDR1 is GTSNPN and CDR2 is SVGIG in the germline V gene (reference sequence). This CDR3 spans 13 amino acids. Trimming shortened V by 3 bases and J by 10 bases, and 13 bases separated the two germline ends. This CDR3 is CAWRARLESPLHF. As DNA, the CDR3 is TGTGCCTGGAGAGCTAGGCTAGAGTCACCCCTCCACTTT.

V gene TRBV15 combines with J gene TRBJ2-7; D is undetermined. The germline V and J ends were trimmed by 4 bases and 6 bases, with 13 bases remaining between them. The CDR3 contains 13 residues. Germline V lookup: CDR1 LNHNV, CDR2 YYDKDF (reference sequence). The CDR3 coding sequence is TGTGCCACCAGCAAGGATAGGATGACCGAGCAGTACTTC. Translated, it gives CATSKDRMTEQYF.

This clonotype was observed many times. The chain couples TRBV28 to TRBJ2-7; TRBD1 aligns across 8 bases. V dropped 0 bases and J dropped 5; count of bases not matched to a gene: 9. Germline V gives CDR1 MDHEN, CDR2 SYDVKM. This CDR3 comprises 16 residues. The CDR3 DNA follows: TGTGCCAGCAGTTTATGGACGACAGGGGAGGAGGACGAGCAGTACTTC. Translation: CASSLWTTGEEDEQYF.

This clonotype was found a few times. The CDR3 DNA follows: TGTGCCAGCAGCTTCCCCGGAGGGAGGGCCAAAGAGACCCAGTACTTC. Its protein product is CASSFPGGRAKETQYF. The chain uses TRBV7-9 and TRBJ2-5; 7 bases align to TRBD2. Germline V lookup: CDR1 SEHNR, CDR2 FQNEAQ (reference sequence). This CDR3 is 16 amino acids long. V shed 3 bases and J 3 bases; nucleotides not matched to a gene: 10.

This clonotype appeared many times. This chain connects TRBV20-1 to TRBJ2-5; D may match TRBD1 or TRBD2 (6 bases each). V lost 2 bases, J lost 4 bases, and 11 bases lay in between. The CDR3 loop spans 13 amino acids. The germline gives CDR1 DFQATT, CDR2 SNEGSKA (reference sequence). In DNA form, the CDR3 reads TGCAGTGCTAGACTACAGGGAGGAGAGACCCAGTACTTC. This encodes CSARLQGGETQYF.

This clonotype was detected ten times or more. The V call is TRBV20-1, the J call TRBJ1-1; tentative D call: TRBD1 (5 bases). There are 13 residues in the CDR3. In germline, CDR1 is DFQATT, CDR2 SNEGSKA (reference sequence). V lost 6 bases to trimming and J lost 5 bases, with 16 bases between them. CDR3 protein: CSAVAGPGTEAFF. The CDR3 bases are TGCAGTGCCGTTGCGGGGCCGGGGACTGAAGCTTTCTTT.